What follows are 3 T cell receptor beta chains derived from one specimen sequenced in a study of shared clonotypes between healthy human individuals. Produced via immunoSEQ multiplex PCR; TCRdb's table is partial and in-frame only. The data show some 2,000,000 clones, with approximately 94% seen just once and 1.1% held by the top ten. CD45RO-negative CD8 cells positively selected for CCR7 made up the naive population, which excluded terminally differentiated effector memory CD45RA+ cells. Sequencing input: naive CD8+ T cells sorted from blood. These receptor sequences come from a man younger than 35 in good health.

V and J are TRBV7-9 and TRBJ1-2; 10 bases are a match to TRBD1. Germline CDR1 and CDR2: SEHNR and FQNEAQ (reference sequence). The trim removed 4 bases at V and 5 bases at J, leaving 7 bases unmatched. The CDR3 loop spans 15 amino acids. CDR3 DNA: TGTGCCAGCAGCTACGACAGGGGGCTCGAATATGGCTACACCTTC. Amino acid sequence: CASSYDRGLEYGYTF.

The chain is built from TRBV10-3 and TRBJ1-3; D might be TRBD1 (6 bases). This CDR3 has 14 residues. V dropped 4 bases and J dropped 2 bases, with 9 bases sitting between them. Germline lookup yields CDR1 ENHRY and CDR2 SYGVKD. The CDR3 sequence: CAISASGAGNTIYF. DNA of the CDR3: TGTGCCATCAGTGCTTCAGGGGCTGGAAACACCATATATTTT.

The chain combines TRBV19 with TRBJ1-6; 7 positions match TRBD1. The CDR3 covers 15 residues. Germline V CDR1 and CDR2: LNHDA, SQIVND (reference sequence). J gave up 7 bases and V 6 bases, and 9 bases lay outside the gene matches. The CDR3 spells CASSPIGQANSPLHF. The DNA for the CDR3 is TGTGCCAGTAGCCCTATTGGACAGGCCAATTCACCCCTCCACTTT. The variable domain in full, completed from reference TRBV19 and TRBJ1-6, reads DGGITQSPKYLFRKEGQNVTLSCEQNLNHDAMYWYRQDPGQGLRLIYYSQIVNDFQKGDIAEGYSVSREKKESFPLTVTSAQKNPTAFYLCASSPIGQANSPLHFGNGTRLTVT.